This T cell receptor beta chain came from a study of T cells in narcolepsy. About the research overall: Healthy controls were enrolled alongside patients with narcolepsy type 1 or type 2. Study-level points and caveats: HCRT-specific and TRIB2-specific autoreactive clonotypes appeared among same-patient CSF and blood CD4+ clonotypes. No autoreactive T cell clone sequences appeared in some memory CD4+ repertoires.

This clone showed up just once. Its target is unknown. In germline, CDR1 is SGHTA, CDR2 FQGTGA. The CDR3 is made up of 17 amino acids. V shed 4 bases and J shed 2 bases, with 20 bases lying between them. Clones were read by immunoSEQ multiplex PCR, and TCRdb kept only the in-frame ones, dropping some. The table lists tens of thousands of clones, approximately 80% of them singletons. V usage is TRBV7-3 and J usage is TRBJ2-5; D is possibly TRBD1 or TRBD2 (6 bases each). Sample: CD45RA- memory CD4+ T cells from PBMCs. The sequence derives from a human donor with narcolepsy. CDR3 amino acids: CASSYRGGVGQQETQYF. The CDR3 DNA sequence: TGTGCCAGCAGCTATAGGGGCGGGGTTGGACAGCAAGAGACCCAGTACTTC.